This T cell receptor (beta chain) came from a study of CD8 T cells in Susac syndrome. CD8+ and CD4+ blood T cells underwent TCR beta sequencing. The multiple sclerosis controls were treatment-naive patients affected by stable or active relapsing-remitting disease. A few counts support this clonotype. The RNA input was roughly 0.45 to 1 ug, and it was reverse transcribed with random hexamers. TCRdb independently ran MiXCR on the immunoSEQ multiplex PCR reads; one entry per CDR3 protein. Here the sample spans 250,000 to 300,000 distinct CDR3 sequences, approximately 90% being singletons. This CDR3 has 14 amino acids. Germline V gene lookup returns CDR1 MDHEN and CDR2 SYDVKM. The V and J ends lost 10 bases and 4 bases, in that order; junction bases with no gene match: 9.

This receptor was identified in a human donor with multiple sclerosis. The rearrangement joins TRBV28 to TRBJ2-7, with TRBD2 matching over 11 bases. Material: CD8+ T cells from PBMCs. The CDR3 here is CATLGGTSGYEQYF. The CDR3 DNA follows: TGTGCCACCCTCGGGGGGACTAGCGGTTACGAGCAGTACTTC.